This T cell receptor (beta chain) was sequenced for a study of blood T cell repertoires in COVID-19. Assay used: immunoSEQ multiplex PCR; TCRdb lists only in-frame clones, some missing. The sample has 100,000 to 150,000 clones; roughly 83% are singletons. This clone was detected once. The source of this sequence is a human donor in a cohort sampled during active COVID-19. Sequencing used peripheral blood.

The CDR3 sequence is CASSLAAGLLYEQYF. CDR3 DNA sequence: TGTGCCAGCAGCTTAGCGGCTGGACTCCTCTACGAGCAGTACTTC. The chain couples TRBV7-8 to TRBJ2-7; D is perhaps TRBD2 (5 bases). The CDR3 is made up of 15 amino acids. Trimming took off 0 bases at V and 3 bases at J, with 12 bases between the two ends. Germline lookup yields CDR1 SGHVS and CDR2 FQNEAQ.